The clone carrying this T cell receptor (beta chain) was seen many times. Antigen unknown. The data originate from a study of shared clonotypes between healthy human individuals. Researchers ran the assay at a deep level. In the authors' workflow: For the immunoSEQ data, sequences were junction-only without quality scores, so filtering differed. Clones were read by immunoSEQ multiplex PCR, and TCRdb kept only the in-frame ones, dropping some. Clone size and V and J calls were adopted from that table, with D and trimming inferred from the DNA. The sample has over a million clones, 60% to 80% seen once. This CDR3 contains 16 residues. Trimming removed 2 bases at V and 4 bases at J, with 17 bases between. Per germline, CDR1 MDHEN and CDR2 SYDVKM. Findings and caveats of the study: Non-shared clonotypes displayed generation probabilities falling below those of clonotypes present in all four donors.

The receptor comes from a man between 18 and 29 years old in good health. Material for sequencing was memory CD4+ T cells sorted from blood. Documented subset: CD45RA-negative fraction. The rearrangement uses TRBV28 and TRBJ1-1; D possibly corresponds to TRBD1 (6 bases). DNA for the CDR3: TGTGCCAGCAGTTTAAACCCACAGGGTTGGAGCACTGAAGCTTTCTTT. It specifies CASSLNPQGWSTEAFF. The variable domain in full, with the rest retrieved from reference TRBV28 and TRBJ1-1, is DVKVTQSSRYLVKRTGEKVFLECVQDMDHENMFWYRQDPGLGLRLIYFSYDVKMKEKGDIPEGYSVSREKKERFSLILESASTNQTSMYLCASSLNPQGWSTEAFFGQGTRLTVV.